Presented here are 24 T cell receptor beta chains from one specimen sequenced in a study of T cells after yellow fever vaccination. From the 5' RACE reads, TCRdb called clonotypes with MiXCR, one entry per CDR3 protein. The sample has about 400,000 distinct CDR3 sequences, around 10% seen once. The specimen comprised PBMCs, sampled on the day of the first yellow fever vaccination. These receptors were obtained from a man between 18 and 35 years old who received the YFV17D yellow fever vaccine.

The J gene is TRBJ2-7, the V gene TRBV5-1, with D possibly TRBD2 on 5 matching bases. The CDR3 is 14 residues long. The germline gives CDR1 SGHRS, CDR2 YFSETQ. The V end was cut by 7 bases, the J end by 0 bases, with 14 bases between. This CDR3 is CASPAYGDSYEQYF. The CDR3 DNA follows: TGCGCCAGCCCCGCTTACGGGGACTCCTACGAGCAGTACTTC.

V usage is TRBV9 and J usage is TRBJ2-7; TRBD1 matches at 8 bases. The CDR3 is made up of 14 amino acids. Germline V gene sequence: CDR1 SGDLS, CDR2 YYNGEE. V trimming: 4 bases; J trimming: 1 base; junction bases outside the gene matches: 4. The CDR3 sequence is CASSPGTGSYEQYV. In DNA, the CDR3 is TGTGCCAGCAGCCCGGGGACAGGATCCTACGAGCAGTACGTC.

The chain's CDR3 is CASSQAPSGYYEQYF. CDR3 in DNA: TGTGCCAGCAGCCAAGCACCTAGCGGATACTACGAGCAGTACTTC. This chain connects TRBV3-1 to TRBJ2-7; 7 nucleotides line up with TRBD2. This CDR3 is built from 15 residues. CDR1 and CDR2 from the germline V gene are LGHDT and YNNKEL (reference sequence). J lost 3 bases, V lost 1 base, and 6 bases had no gene match.

The table lists this clonotype with many counts. This chain links TRBV12-3 or TRBV12-4 with TRBJ1-5, with 9 positions matching TRBD1. This CDR3 contains 14 residues. J was trimmed by 7 bases and V by 6 bases; bases with no gene match: 7. CDR3 nucleotides: TGTGCCAGCAGCCCGACAGGGGGACGGCAGCCCCAGCATTTT. Protein: CASSPTGGRQPQHF.

The chain recombines TRBV4-1 with TRBJ2-5; TRBD2 might be the D (6 bases). CDR3 length: 18 amino acids. V was pared by 0 bases and J by 5 bases, with 22 bases between. Germline V gene data show CDR1 as MGHRA and CDR2 as YSYEKL. Here the CDR3 reads CASSQERGVGGYAETQYF. DNA for the CDR3: TGCGCCAGCAGCCAAGAACGGGGCGTGGGGGGTTATGCGGAGACCCAGTACTTC.

The chain couples TRBV12-3 or TRBV12-4 to TRBJ2-5; 9 positions match TRBD2. J lost 4 bases, V lost 2 bases, and 5 bases had no gene match. This CDR3 is 15 amino acids long. As DNA, the CDR3 is TGTGCCAGCAGTTTAAGCCTAGCGGGGTTAGAGACCCAGTACTTC. Translation: CASSLSLAGLETQYF.

This clonotype was seen more than once but under ten times. The J gene is TRBJ2-3, the V gene TRBV11-2; 8 nucleotides align to TRBD2. The CDR3 is made up of 16 amino acids. Trimming removed 6 bases from V and 7 bases from J; junction bases left unmatched: 15. The germline V gene encodes CDR1 SGHAT and CDR2 FQNNGV. The CDR3 is CASRGLAGPHANTQYF. CDR3 DNA sequence: TGTGCCAGCAGGGGATTAGCGGGGCCACACGCTAATACGCAGTATTTT.

J is TRBJ2-1 and V is TRBV7-9; D remains ambiguous. The germline V gene encodes CDR1 SEHNR and CDR2 FQNEAQ (reference sequence). The CDR3 is made up of 10 amino acids. V lost 5 bases and J 10 bases, leaving 6 bases between the germline ends. CDR3 nucleotides: TGTGCCAGCAGCGGTAGGGAGCAGTTCTTC. The encoded protein is CASSGREQFF.

This clonotype was observed many times. The chain combines TRBV6-5 with TRBJ2-3; D may be TRBD1 (6 bases). This CDR3 is built from 12 residues. V dropped 8 bases and J dropped 3 bases, with 9 bases sitting between them. Germline CDR1 is MNHEY and CDR2 is SVGAGI. The CDR3 region is CASGGSTDTQYF. CDR3 sequence (DNA): TGTGCCAGCGGGGGCTCTACAGATACGCAGTATTTT.

This clonotype was picked up many times. The J gene is TRBJ2-5, the V gene TRBV7-7, with no clear D. The CDR3 loop spans 13 amino acids. V was pared by 1 base and J by 5 bases, with 8 bases between. Germline V gene data show CDR1 as SSHAT and CDR2 as FNYEAQ (reference sequence). DNA for the CDR3: TGTGCCAGCAGCTTAGGAGAAAAGGAGACCCAGTACTTC. Translation: CASSLGEKETQYF.

The V and J genes are TRBV29-1 and TRBJ1-4; D not resolved. V gave up 1 base and J gave up 12 bases, with 15 bases separating them. Germline V gene data show CDR1 as SQVTM and CDR2 as ANQGSEA. The CDR3 loop spans 13 amino acids. The DNA for the CDR3 is TGCAGCGTTGAAGCCGCCGCAGGTGGGGAACTGTTTTTT. Its protein is CSVEAAAGGELFF.

The chain uses TRBV6-2 or TRBV6-3 and TRBJ2-7, with 10 bases identical to TRBD2. V shed 7 bases, J shed 4 bases, and the junction held 4 bases outside the gene matches. The CDR3 runs to 13 residues. The germline CDR1 and CDR2 sequences are MNHEY and SVGEGT. The CDR3 region is CASKASGGYEQYF. The CDR3 bases are TGTGCCAGCAAGGCTAGCGGGGGATACGAGCAGTACTTC.

The V gene is TRBV4-2, the J gene TRBJ2-1, with 11 bases matching TRBD2. The trim removed 3 bases at V and 2 bases at J, leaving 6 bases unmatched. Germline CDR1 and CDR2: LGHNA and YNFKEQ. CDR3 size: 17 residues. The CDR3 spells CASSQEIAGGPYNEQFF. CDR3 nucleotide sequence: TGTGCCAGCAGCCAGGAAATAGCGGGGGGGCCCTACAATGAGCAGTTCTTC.

This clonotype was counted many times. V and J are TRBV3-1 and TRBJ1-5; unclear D gene. This CDR3 contains 12 residues. V shed 2 bases and J shed 7 bases, with 6 bases lying between them. The germline gives CDR1 LGHDT, CDR2 YNNKEL (reference sequence). The CDR3 is CASSQQGQPQHF. In nucleotides, the CDR3 is TGTGCCAGCAGCCAACAAGGCCAGCCCCAGCATTTT.

This chain joins TRBV5-5 and TRBJ1-5; 7 positions match TRBD1. The V gene end was trimmed by 3 bases and the J gene end by 7 bases; junction bases not matched to a gene: 10. The CDR3 is made up of 15 amino acids. The V gene's germline CDR1 is SGHKS and CDR2 YYEKEE (reference sequence). CDR3 DNA: TGTGCCAGCAGCTGGGGGACAGAAGGCGGGCAGCCCCAGCATTTT. Translated: CASSWGTEGGQPQHF.

Only a few counts were recorded for this clonotype. The junction departs from germline at one end; a sequencing error may be responsible. This chain links TRBV12-3 or TRBV12-4 with TRBJ2-5, with 7 bases identical to TRBD2. CDR3 size: 14 residues. The CDR3 nucleotides read TGTGCCAGCAGTCTAGCGGTCGGACAAGAGACCCAGTACTTC. Translating it yields CASSLAVGQETQYF.

Concerning this clonotype itself: The DNA is omitted, as the CDR3 cannot be located on it reliably, and the CDR3 follows TCRdb's listing. V gene TRBV29-1 combines with J gene TRBJ2-7; the D call of TRBD1 is as the table states it, not checked on the DNA. The CDR3 sequence runs 13 residues, both termini included. CDR1 is SQVTM and CDR2 is ANQGSEA in the germline V gene. This CDR3 is CSVAAGTAITVYF.

This clonotype was observed a handful of times. The chain employs TRBV9 and TRBJ2-1; 15 nucleotides match TRBD2. From germline, CDR1 is SGDLS and CDR2 YYNGEE. The CDR3 length is 17 residues. Unmatched junction bases numbered 8, after V lost 2 bases and J lost 8 bases. Here the CDR3 reads CASSVAGTSGGSDEQFF. CDR3 DNA: TGTGCCAGCAGCGTCGCCGGGACTAGCGGGGGGTCGGATGAGCAGTTCTTC. Combining the CDR3 with reference TRBV9 and TRBJ2-1 gives the whole variable domain DSGVTQTPKHLITATGQRVTLRCSPRSGDLSVYWYQQSLDQGLQFLIQYYNGEERAKGNILERFSAQQFPDLHSELNLSSLELGDSALYFCASSVAGTSGGSDEQFFGPGTRLTVL.

This sequence joins TRBV20-1 and TRBJ2-7; 8 nucleotides agree with TRBD1. V trimming: 6 bases; J trimming: 4 bases; junction bases outside the gene matches: 11. CDR3 length: 14 amino acids. Per germline, CDR1 DFQATT and CDR2 SNEGSKA (reference sequence). The CDR3 region has the DNA TGCAGTGCGCACCCACGACAGGGGCTTTACGAGCAGTACTTC. Translation: CSAHPRQGLYEQYF.

The chain joins TRBV7-2 to TRBJ2-1; 7 bases map to TRBD1. The CDR3 covers 15 residues. Germline CDR1 and CDR2: SGHTA and FQGNSA. The ends lost 2 bases at V and 7 bases at J; junction bases unmatched: 8. The CDR3 loop is CASSLYRGSKNEQFF. The CDR3 DNA reads as TGTGCCAGCAGCTTATACAGGGGAAGTAAGAATGAGCAGTTCTTC.

This clonotype occurred many times. The V call is TRBV15, the J call TRBJ2-1, with 10 bases that match TRBD1. CDR1 and CDR2 from the germline V gene are LNHNV and YYDKDF (reference sequence). Unmatched junction bases numbered 5, after V lost 4 bases and J lost 2 bases. This CDR3 spans 16 amino acids. In DNA, the CDR3 is TGTGCCACCAGCATTGACAGGGGGCGAACCTACAATGAGCAGTTCTTC. It translates to CATSIDRGRTYNEQFF.

This clonotype was seen only a few times. The J gene is TRBJ2-5, the V gene TRBV20-1; TRBD2 might be the D (7 bases). The CDR3 extends over 15 amino acids. Germline V gene lookup returns CDR1 DFQATT and CDR2 SNEGSKA (reference sequence). The V end was cut by 5 bases, the J end by 7 bases, with 23 bases between. The DNA of the CDR3 is TGCAGTGCTGGGCGTGGGGGGGCCACGTTCGGGACCCAGTACTTC. Translating it yields CSAGRGGATFGTQYF.

This clonotype was counted only a few times. The V and J genes are TRBV12-3 or TRBV12-4 and TRBJ2-3, with TRBD2 identical over 15 bases. This CDR3 spans 20 amino acids. V lost 7 bases to trimming and J lost 0 bases; unmatched junction nucleotides: 14. The CDR3 DNA follows: TGTGCCAGCACCCCAACACCGGGACTAGCGGGGGGCGAGAGCACAGATACGCAGTATTTT. As protein: CASTPTPGLAGGESTDTQYF.

This clonotype was recorded a few times. The chain combines TRBV24-1 with TRBJ2-1, with 7 nucleotides matching TRBD1. CDR3 length: 15 amino acids. Germline assignment: CDR1 KGHDR and CDR2 SFDVKD. The junction had 5 bases not matched to a gene; V was cut back by 2 bases and J by 5 bases. CDR3 in DNA: TGTGCCACCAGTGATTCCGCGACAGGGAACAATGAGCAGTTCTTC. Amino acid sequence: CATSDSATGNNEQFF.